This TCR beta chain was retrieved from a study of cytomegalovirus exposure and HLA in healthy donors. V was trimmed by 8 bases and J by 1 base, leaving 8 bases between them. CDR1 and CDR2 from the germline V gene are MGHDK and SYGVNS. CDR3 length: 12 residues. Concerning this clone: Its antigen is still unknown.

Broader study findings: Analyzed later, most CMV-associated TCR beta chains appeared HLA-restricted. Reported findings show TCR beta sequences accurately forecast HLA-A and HLA-B alleles in most subjects.

It was with 60 Vbeta and 13 Jbeta primers that the PCR ran. Here immunoSEQ multiplex PCR was the method, and the copy in TCRdb shows in-frame clones only, minus some. This table has under 200,000 clones, roughly 80% appearing once. The sample consisted of PBMCs. This sequence was found in a woman between 45 and 60 years old in good health and CMV-seropositive. This chain joins TRBV25-1 and TRBJ1-1; no definite D call. In DNA form, the CDR3 reads TGTGCCAGCGGCGGAAGGAACACTGAAGCTTTCTTT. Amino acid sequence: CASGGRNTEAFF.